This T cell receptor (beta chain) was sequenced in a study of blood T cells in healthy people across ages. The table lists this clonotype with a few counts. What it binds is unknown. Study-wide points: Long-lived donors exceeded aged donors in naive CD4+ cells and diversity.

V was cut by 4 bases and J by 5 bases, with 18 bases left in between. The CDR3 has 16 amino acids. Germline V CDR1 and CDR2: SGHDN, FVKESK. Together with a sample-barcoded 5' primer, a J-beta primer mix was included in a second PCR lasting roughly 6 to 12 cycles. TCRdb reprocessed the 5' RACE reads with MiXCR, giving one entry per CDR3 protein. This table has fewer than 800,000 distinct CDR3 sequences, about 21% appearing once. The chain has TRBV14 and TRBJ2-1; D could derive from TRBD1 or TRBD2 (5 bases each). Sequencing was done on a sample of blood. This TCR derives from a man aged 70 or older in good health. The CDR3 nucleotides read TGTGCCAGCAGCCGCCACCGGGGCAGGTCCCACAATGAGCAGTTCTTC. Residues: CASSRHRGRSHNEQFF.